This TCR beta chain was documented in a study of blood T cell repertoires in COVID-19. The wider study: Specimens from acute and convalescent COVID-19 originated in the United States, Italy and Spain.

Germline loops: CDR1 SQVTM, CDR2 ANQGSEA. This CDR3 comprises 13 residues. With V trimmed by 5 bases and J by 4 bases, 8 bases remained unmatched. Assay: immunoSEQ multiplex PCR; the TCRdb copy retains only in-frame clones and omits some. The sample contains around 250,000 clones, about four fifths of which appear only once. In terms of age and location, participants ranged from about 18 to 95 years and lived in around 22 US areas. Cohort allocation depended upon clinical history that participants reported. A PCR-confirmed or clinician-diagnosed COVID-19 case had contacted exposed participants within 2 weeks of entry.

Sample: PBMCs or T cells enriched from blood (not recorded which). The sequence was obtained from a man aged 35 to 55 who had been exposed to COVID-19. The rearrangement joins TRBV29-1 to TRBJ2-7; TRBD2 matches 7 bases. CDR3 sequence reads: CSVRVASGYEQYF. The DNA of the CDR3 is TGCAGCGTTCGGGTGGCTAGCGGTTACGAGCAGTACTTC.